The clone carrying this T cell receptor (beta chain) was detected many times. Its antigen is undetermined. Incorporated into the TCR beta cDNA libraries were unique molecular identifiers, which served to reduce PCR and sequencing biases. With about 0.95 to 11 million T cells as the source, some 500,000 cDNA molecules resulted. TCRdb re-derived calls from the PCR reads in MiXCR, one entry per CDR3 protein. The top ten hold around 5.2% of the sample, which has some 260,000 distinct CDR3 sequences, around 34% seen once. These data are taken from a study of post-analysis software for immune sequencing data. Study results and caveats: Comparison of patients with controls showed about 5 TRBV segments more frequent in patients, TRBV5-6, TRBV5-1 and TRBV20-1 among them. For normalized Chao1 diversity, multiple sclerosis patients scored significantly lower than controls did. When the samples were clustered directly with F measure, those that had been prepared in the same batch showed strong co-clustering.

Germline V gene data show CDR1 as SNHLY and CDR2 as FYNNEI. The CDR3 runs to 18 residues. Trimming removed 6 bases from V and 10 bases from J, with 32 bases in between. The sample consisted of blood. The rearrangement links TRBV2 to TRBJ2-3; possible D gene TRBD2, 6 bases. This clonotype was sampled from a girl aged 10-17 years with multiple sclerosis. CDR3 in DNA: TGTGCCAGCAGCCGAGGGGACCTATGGGGACTGGAATTATACGCGCAGTATTTT. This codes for CASSRGDLWGLELYAQYF.